Following are 30 T cell receptor beta chains from one sample sequenced in a study of blood T cell repertoires in COVID-19. Produced via immunoSEQ multiplex PCR; TCRdb's table is partial and in-frame only. The sample has over 150,000 clones, approximately 91% seen once. Sequencing used peripheral blood. The receptors come from a man between 18 and 29 years old with acute or convalescent COVID-19.

The CDR3 protein is CASSYTRQNEQYF. CDR3 sequence (DNA): TGTGCCAGCAGCTATACTAGGCAAAACGAGCAGTACTTC. This chain uses TRBV3-1 (or the pseudogene TRBV3-2) with TRBJ2-7, with D tentatively TRBD2 (5 bases). The V gene's germline CDR1 is LGHDT and CDR2 YNNKEL (reference sequence). V dropped 5 bases and J dropped 5 bases, with 13 bases sitting between them. The CDR3 spans 13 residues.

This chain connects TRBV7-2 to TRBJ2-1; D is unclear. V lost 0 bases to trimming and J lost 8 bases, with 8 bases between them. Looked up from germline, CDR1 is SGHTA and CDR2 is FQGNSA. The CDR3 covers 13 residues. The CDR3 coding sequence is TGTGCCAGCAGCTTAGCGCGGCAGTATGAGCAGTTCTTC. This sequence encodes CASSLARQYEQFF.

The chain carries TRBV7-8 and TRBJ1-1; perhaps TRBD1 as D (6 bases). The germline CDR1 and CDR2 sequences are SGHVS and FQNEAQ. CDR3 length equals 16 residues. V was cut by 6 bases and J by 1 base, with 18 bases left in between. The CDR3 reads CASSQKPGQRNTEAFF. The CDR3, as DNA: TGTGCCAGCAGTCAAAAACCGGGACAAAGGAACACTGAAGCTTTCTTT.

This sequence joins TRBV7-8 and TRBJ1-5, with D possibly TRBD1 on 6 matching bases. The CDR3 has 18 amino acids. Deletions cut 3 bases from V and 0 bases from J, with 18 bases between. The germline CDR1 and CDR2 sequences are SGHVS and FQNEAQ. CDR3 amino acids: CASSLGARMVDSNQPQHF. CDR3 nucleotides: TGTGCCAGCAGCTTGGGGGCAAGGATGGTAGATAGCAATCAGCCCCAGCATTTT.

The chain is built from TRBV11-3 and TRBJ1-1, with D tentatively TRBD1 (6 bases). The V gene lost 3 bases and the J gene lost 3 bases, with 8 bases spanning the gap. CDR3 length: 13 residues. Germline values: CDR1 SGHNT, CDR2 YENEEA. CDR3 bases: TGTGCCAGCAGCTTCTCAGGGGACACTGAAGCTTTCTTT. Translated: CASSFSGDTEAFF.

This chain connects TRBV19 to TRBJ1-2, with 9 bases lining up with TRBD1. With 1 base clipped from V and 6 bases from J, the junction kept 6 bases outside the gene matches. CDR3 length: 15 amino acids. From germline, CDR1 is LNHDA and CDR2 SQIVND (reference sequence). The CDR3, as DNA: TGTGCCAGTAGTATAGTAACAGGGGGCCCCCATGGCTACACCTTC. This codes for CASSIVTGGPHGYTF.

The chain has TRBV5-1 and TRBJ1-1; a weak D match, TRBD1 (6 bases). The germline V and J ends were trimmed by 7 bases and 0 bases, with 10 bases remaining between them. Germline V lookup: CDR1 SGHRS, CDR2 YFSETQ. The CDR3 totals 13 residues. The CDR3 DNA is TGCGCCAGCGGGGGCGAGGTGAACACTGAAGCTTTCTTT. This encodes CASGGEVNTEAFF.

The rearrangement links TRBV18 to TRBJ1-1; D is possibly TRBD1 (5 bases). V was cut by 1 base and J by 11 bases, with 17 bases left in between. Looked up from germline, CDR1 is KGHSH and CDR2 is LQKENI. The CDR3 is made up of 14 amino acids. The CDR3 DNA is TGTGCCAGCTCACCACGGGAAGGAGGGGCGCAGGCTTTCTTT. Protein product: CASSPREGGAQAFF.

The chain carries TRBV6-6 and TRBJ1-1, with D unclear. This CDR3 spans 15 amino acids. CDR1 and CDR2 from the germline V gene are MNHNY and SVGAGI (reference sequence). V was clipped by 7 bases and J by 0 bases, with 15 bases between them. The CDR3 spells CASTAAAALNTEAFF. CDR3 DNA sequence: TGTGCCAGCACCGCGGCAGCAGCTTTGAACACTGAAGCTTTCTTT.

This chain joins TRBV5-6 and TRBJ1-1, with 8 positions matching TRBD1. The J segment lost 4 bases and the V segment lost 0 bases, leaving 8 bases of the junction unmatched. Looked up from germline, CDR1 is SGHDT and CDR2 is YYEEEE. This CDR3 is 16 amino acids long. CDR3 in DNA: TGTGCCAGCAGCTTGGGCAGGGGGCGGGATAGCACTGAAGCTTTCTTT. This translates into CASSLGRGRDSTEAFF.

This clone was seen more than once but under ten times. The J gene is TRBJ2-3, the V gene TRBV9, with TRBD1 matching 7 bases. V shed 3 bases and J 6 bases; nucleotides not matched to a gene: 7. From germline, CDR1 is SGDLS and CDR2 YYNGEE. CDR3 length: 14 amino acids. Here the CDR3 DNA reads TGTGCCAGCAGCGCTCTTATACAGGGGGATACGCAGTATTTT. It codes for CASSALIQGDTQYF.

This CDR3 is CSALYGYTF. The DNA for the CDR3 is TGCAGTGCGCTATATGGCTACACCTTC. The chain couples TRBV20-1 to TRBJ1-2; no firm D call. Germline lookup yields CDR1 DFQATT and CDR2 SNEGSKA (reference sequence). The V and J ends lost 6 bases and 5 bases respectively, with 4 bases between them. The CDR3 runs to 9 residues.

J is TRBJ2-3 and V is TRBV5-4; D may be TRBD2 (6 bases). The CDR3 contains 17 residues. V lost 0 bases, J lost 0 bases, and 14 bases lay in between. Germline-derived CDR1 and CDR2 are SGHNT and YYREEE (reference sequence). The CDR3 region is CASSLGWRGGSTDTQYF. CDR3 DNA: TGTGCCAGCAGCTTGGGATGGCGGGGTGGGAGCACAGATACGCAGTATTTT.

The genes are TRBV5-1 and TRBJ2-7; the match to TRBD1 covers 7 bases. The V and J ends lost 5 bases and 0 bases, in that order; junction bases with no gene match: 5. Germline lookup yields CDR1 SGHRS and CDR2 YFSETQ. CDR3 size: 14 residues. The CDR3 here is CASSRQGPSYEQYF. In DNA, the CDR3 is TGCGCCAGCAGTCGACAGGGTCCCTCCTACGAGCAGTACTTC.

There are a few counts of this clone. This sample includes further DNA sequences coding for the same CDR3. The chain has TRBV9 and TRBJ2-2; 8 bases fit TRBD1. V shed 2 bases, J shed 4 bases, and the junction held 4 bases outside the gene matches. Looked up from germline, CDR1 is SGDLS and CDR2 is YYNGEE. This CDR3 has 15 amino acids. As DNA, the CDR3 is TGTGCCAGCAGCGTTCCCACAGGGGGCACCGGGGAGCTGTTTTTT. Encoded protein: CASSVPTGGTGELFF.

The chain uses TRBV27 and TRBJ1-2; perhaps TRBD1 as D (5 bases). The CDR3 is 16 amino acids. V lost 5 bases and J 4 bases, leaving 20 bases between the germline ends. Per germline, CDR1 MNHEY and CDR2 SMNVEV (reference sequence). The CDR3 DNA sequence: TGTGCCAGCAGTGAGGCCAGGTTGGGGGGTGCCTATGGCTACACCTTC. It codes for CASSEARLGGAYGYTF.

This clone is a singleton in its sample. This chain connects TRBV4-1 to TRBJ2-2; D gene uncertain. Between the trimmed V and J ends, which lost 3 bases and 5 bases, there was a span of 7 bases. The germline CDR1 and CDR2 sequences are MGHRA and YSYEKL. This CDR3 spans 13 amino acids. Here the CDR3 reads CASSHPGTGELFF. Written as DNA, the CDR3 is TGCGCCAGCAGCCATCCCGGGACCGGGGAGCTGTTTTTT.

This chain uses TRBV19 with TRBJ2-7, with 10 bases that match TRBD2. Germline assignment: CDR1 LNHDA and CDR2 SQIVND (reference sequence). There are 14 residues in the CDR3. The ends lost 9 bases at V and 0 bases at J; junction bases unmatched: 5. The DNA of the CDR3 is TGTGCCAGCTCTCCTAGCGGGAGCTCCTACGAGCAGTACTTC. Its protein product is CASSPSGSSYEQYF.

CDR3 coding DNA: TGTGCCAGTAGTATGGGCAGATCAAACAATGAGCAGTTCTTC. Its protein is CASSMGRSNNEQFF. V is TRBV19 and J is TRBJ2-1, with D unresolved. The CDR3 has 14 amino acids. Looked up from germline, CDR1 is LNHDA and CDR2 is SQIVND (reference sequence). V lost 3 bases and J lost 5, with 11 bases in between.

V is TRBV14 and J is TRBJ2-2; weak D call: TRBD2 (6 bases). V shed 8 bases and J shed 0 bases, with 25 bases lying between them. Germline V lookup: CDR1 SGHDN, CDR2 FVKESK. The CDR3 has 19 amino acids. This CDR3 is CASDQSSPLATANTGELFF. The CDR3 DNA follows: TGTGCCAGCGACCAAAGTTCTCCTCTAGCGACCGCGAACACCGGGGAGCTGTTTTTT.

The chain uses TRBV9 and TRBJ2-1; TRBD2 might be the D (5 bases). The length of the CDR3 is 14 residues. V shed 3 bases and J shed 5 bases, with 12 bases lying between them. Germline V lookup: CDR1 SGDLS, CDR2 YYNGEE. The CDR3 reads CASSEGVENNEQFF. The CDR3 DNA is TGTGCCAGCAGCGAGGGAGTGGAGAACAATGAGCAGTTCTTC.

The CDR3 DNA sequence: TGTGCCAGCCGTCTAGCGGGGGGGACATCGCAGTATTTT. Translating gives CASRLAGGTSQYF. This chain uses TRBV27 with TRBJ2-3; 12 positions match TRBD2. CDR1 MNHEY and CDR2 SMNVEV come from the germline V gene (reference sequence). The CDR3 has 13 residues. Germline trimming cut 8 bases from V and 10 bases from J; bases unmatched to any gene: 7.

CDR3 nucleotide sequence: TGTGCCAGCCGATTAGCGGGAAGCACAGATACGCAGTATTTT. As protein: CASRLAGSTDTQYF. The V call is TRBV28, the J call TRBJ2-3, with 8 nucleotides matching TRBD2. V lost 8 bases, J lost 0 bases, and 4 bases stayed unmatched. The CDR3 is 14 residues long. Germline V gives CDR1 MDHEN, CDR2 SYDVKM.

This clone was recorded a few times. This chain links TRBV19 with TRBJ2-7; D is ambiguous. Germline CDR1 is LNHDA and CDR2 is SQIVND (reference sequence). CDR3 size: 16 residues. V lost 2 bases, J lost 0 bases, and 14 bases lay in between. The CDR3 DNA is TGTGCCAGTAGTATACCTACTCCCTACGGCTCCTACGAGCAGTACTTC. Its translation is CASSIPTPYGSYEQYF.

This clone was seen just once. The chain combines TRBV6-5 with TRBJ1-1; 7 nucleotides line up with TRBD1. Looked up from germline, CDR1 is MNHEY and CDR2 is SVGAGI. The trim removed 5 bases at V and 7 bases at J, leaving 13 bases unmatched. This CDR3 has 15 residues. CDR3 sequence (DNA): TGTGCCAGCAGTCCCCAGACAGGGTCCTATATTGAAGCTTTCTTT. Its translation: CASSPQTGSYIEAFF.

This chain uses TRBV9 with TRBJ2-2; D is undetermined. V was trimmed by 6 bases and J by 1 base, leaving 10 bases between them. Germline CDR1 is SGDLS and CDR2 is YYNGEE. The CDR3 is 14 residues long. Here the CDR3 reads CASTDPGNTGELFF. Here the CDR3 DNA reads TGTGCCAGCACCGACCCGGGGAACACCGGGGAGCTGTTTTTT.

The rearrangement links TRBV19 to TRBJ1-1; 12 bases align to TRBD1. Looked up from germline, CDR1 is LNHDA and CDR2 is SQIVND (reference sequence). J was trimmed by 1 base and V by 5 bases; bases with no gene match: 5. The CDR3 extends over 16 amino acids. CDR3 coding DNA: TGTGCCAGTAGTGACGGGACAGGGGGCACGAACACTGAAGCTTTCTTT. Its protein product is CASSDGTGGTNTEAFF.

This chain joins TRBV6-1 and TRBJ2-7; weak D call: TRBD1 (5 bases). The CDR3 loop spans 17 amino acids. In germline, CDR1 is MNHNS, CDR2 SASEGT. V lost 4 bases, J lost 0 bases, and 19 bases lay in between. For the CDR3, the DNA is TGTGCCAGCAGTGTAAGGGCTTGGGGCCCGGACTCCTACGAGCAGTACTTC. Encoded protein: CASSVRAWGPDSYEQYF.

The chain has TRBV30 and TRBJ1-3; TRBD1 is a possible D gene (5 bases). V was pared by 5 bases and J by 4 bases, with 6 bases between. The length of the CDR3 is 11 residues. Germline V gene sequence: CDR1 GTSNPN, CDR2 SVGIG (reference sequence). CDR3 protein: CAWAGGNTIYF. CDR3 DNA sequence: TGTGCCTGGGCAGGGGGAAACACCATATATTTT.

V and J are TRBV9 and TRBJ1-3; 10 nucleotides align to TRBD1. The CDR3 length is 16 residues. V shed 3 bases, J shed 4 bases, and the junction held 7 bases outside the gene matches. Germline loops: CDR1 SGDLS, CDR2 YYNGEE. This chain's CDR3 is CASSEVDRGPGNTIYF. The CDR3, as DNA: TGTGCCAGCAGCGAAGTTGACAGGGGGCCCGGAAACACCATATATTTT.